This T cell receptor (beta chain) was found in a study of cytotoxic CD8 clonotypes in ibrutinib-treated CLL. Across the whole study: Response sampling occurred after a median around 12 months of treatment (range 6 to 36).

Trimming left V 9 bases short and J 2 bases short, with 11 bases between. The germline gives CDR1 MNHNS, CDR2 SASEGT. This CDR3 region has 13 residues. Data came from immunoSEQ multiplex PCR; TCRdb stores just in-frame clones and leaves some out. The sample yields around 97,000 clones, around 73% seen once. The chain joins TRBV6-1 to TRBJ1-5, with D perhaps TRBD1 (6 bases). The sequencing here drew on PBMCs, taken after 12 months of ibrutinib treatment. This TCR derives from a human donor with chronic lymphocytic leukemia. The CDR3 here is CASRYRGNQPQHF. CDR3 DNA: TGTGCCAGTAGGTACAGGGGCAATCAGCCCCAGCATTTT.